This TCR beta chain comes out of a study of Graves' ophthalmopathy and Graves' hyperthyroidism. General study results and limits: Ophthalmopathy progression was predicted by the model at around 70% sensitivity and approximately 72% specificity.

A note on this clonotype: Its antigen is not identified.

Germline values: CDR1 SGHDT, CDR2 YYEEEE. The CDR3 consists of 15 residues. With 6 bases removed from V and 0 bases from J, the gap between germline ends came to 16 bases. TCR beta CDR3 regions were amplified from RNA transcripts. HTBI-primed RT-PCR formed the first round, and a multiplex PCR formed the second. Via MiXCR, TCRdb re-called the multiplex PCR reads, giving one row per CDR3 protein. The sample has about 480,000 distinct CDR3 sequences, roughly an eighth seen once. The V gene is TRBV5-6, the J gene TRBJ2-7; D may be TRBD2 (6 bases). Input material: blood. This receptor was taken from a woman in her 30s with Graves' ophthalmopathy. Here the CDR3 reads CASTPVSGLSYEQYF. The CDR3 DNA is TGTGCCAGCACCCCCGTAAGCGGGCTCTCCTACGAGCAGTACTTC.